A selection of T cell receptor beta chains follows, all from one sample in a study of blood T cell repertoires in COVID-19. Some clones are missing from TCRdb's copy, which holds only in-frame ones; the method was immunoSEQ multiplex PCR. The sample contains more than 200,000 clones, approximately 84% of which appear only once. Sequencing was carried out using peripheral blood. The receptors were gathered from a woman of 80 years or more with acute or convalescent COVID-19. CDR3s include the opening cysteine and the closing phenylalanine or tryptophan. The order of the fields is CDR3 length, V gene, clone size, J gene, D gene, CDR3 protein, CDR3 DNA. A D gene is named only where the DNA matches it firmly. Part of the rows lack a size; the others show once, few, many or a class for expanded clones.

14	TRBV11-2	NA	TRBJ2-7	NA	CASSSFQGTYEQYF	TGTGCCAGCAGCTCCTTCCAGGGAACCTACGAGCAGTACTTC
11	TRBV3-1/TRBV3-2	NA	TRBJ2-5	NA	CASRSRETQYF	TGTGCCAGCAGATCGAGGGAGACCCAGTACTTC
17	TRBV5-1	NA	TRBJ2-2	TRBD2	CASSLKGLTSNTGELFF	TGCGCCAGCAGCTTGAAGGGACTAACATCGAACACCGGGGAGCTGTTTTTT
17	TRBV5-1	NA	TRBJ1-5	NA	CASSLNSGGRSNQPQHF	TGCGCCAGCAGCTTGAATTCCGGGGGGAGAAGCAATCAGCCCCAGCATTTT
13	TRBV2	NA	TRBJ1-1	NA	CASSEAGRTEAFF	TGTGCCAGCAGTGAAGCGGGGCGGACTGAAGCTTTCTTT
13	TRBV29-1	many	TRBJ2-2	TRBD1	CSVATGGTGELFF	TGCAGCGTAGCGACAGGGGGAACCGGGGAGCTGTTTTTT
14	TRBV11-2	NA	TRBJ1-2	TRBD1	CASRPPGQNYGYTF	TGTGCCAGCAGGCCGCCGGGACAGAACTATGGCTACACCTTC
12	TRBV2	NA	TRBJ2-7	NA	CASDGTNYEQYF	TGTGCCAGCGACGGGACAAACTACGAGCAGTACTTC
11	TRBV10-3	NA	TRBJ2-1	TRBD2	CAIRSGIGQFF	TGTGCCATCCGTAGCGGGATAGGACAGTTCTTC
14	TRBV27	NA	TRBJ1-5	NA	CASRAGNSNQPQHF	TGTGCCAGCAGGGCAGGAAATAGCAATCAGCCCCAGCATTTT
16	TRBV9	NA	TRBJ1-2	NA	CASSAPQQASNYGYTF	TGTGCCAGCAGCGCCCCCCAACAGGCCTCTAACTATGGCTACACCTTC
14	TRBV28	NA	TRBJ2-1	NA	CASSEESSYNEQFF	TGTGCCAGCAGTGAGGAGAGCTCCTACAATGAGCAGTTCTTC
13	TRBV6-6	NA	TRBJ1-2	NA	CASGGREIYGYTF	TGTGCCAGCGGGGGCAGGGAAATCTATGGCTACACCTTC
13	TRBV12-3/TRBV12-4	NA	TRBJ2-2	NA	CASHIARTGELFF	TGTGCCAGCCATATAGCAAGGACCGGGGAGCTGTTTTTT
14	TRBV30	NA	TRBJ1-3	NA	CAWSALASGNTIYF	TGTGCCTGGAGTGCACTCGCCTCTGGAAACACCATATATTTT
13	TRBV3-1/TRBV3-2	once	TRBJ1-6	NA	CATQRERNSPLHF	TGTGCCACCCAAAGGGAGAGGAATTCACCCCTCCACTTT
19	TRBV5-1	NA	TRBJ1-3	NA	CASSHGAPGVLGRGNTIYF	TGCGCCAGCAGCCATGGCGCGCCAGGGGTGCTAGGTCGGGGAAACACCATATATTTT
16	TRBV6-7	NA	TRBJ2-7	TRBD2	CASSYMGLAGSTEQYF	TGTGCCAGCAGTTACATGGGACTAGCGGGCTCTACGGAGCAGTACTTC
16	TRBV18	NA	TRBJ1-1	TRBD1	CASSPSLGQGYTEAFF	TGTGCCAGCTCACCAAGCCTCGGACAGGGGTACACTGAAGCTTTCTTT
16	TRBV23-1	NA	TRBJ2-7	TRBD2	CASSHEASGRADEQYF	TGCGCCAGCAGTCATGAGGCTAGCGGGAGGGCCGACGAGCAGTACTTC
15	TRBV5-1	NA	TRBJ2-7	TRBD2	CASSQAGGRNYEQYF	TGCGCCAGCAGCCAGGCGGGGGGGAGAAACTACGAGCAGTACTTC
14	TRBV10-3	NA	TRBJ2-7	NA	CAISDDSPPYEQYF	TGTGCCATCAGTGATGACAGTCCCCCCTACGAGCAGTACTTC
14	TRBV14	NA	TRBJ2-7	TRBD2	CASSPPGLIYEQYF	TGTGCCAGCAGCCCTCCGGGACTAATCTACGAGCAGTACTTC
15	TRBV7-3	NA	TRBJ2-1	NA	CASSLVAGPGVEQFF	TGTGCCAGCAGCTTAGTCGCAGGTCCCGGGGTTGAGCAGTTCTTC
13	TRBV6-5	NA	TRBJ1-5	NA	CATLTLSNQPQHF	TGTGCCACCCTGACACTTAGCAATCAGCCCCAGCATTTT
13	TRBV6-5	NA	TRBJ2-7	NA	CASSDRTTYEQYF	TGTGCCAGCTCGGACAGAACGACCTACGAGCAGTACTTC
16	TRBV7-3	once	TRBJ1-5	NA	CARSGGRGYFYQPQHF	TGTGCCAGATCGGGAGGGAGGGGATATTTTTATCAGCCCCAGCATTTT
16	TRBV19	NA	TRBJ2-3	NA	CASSTDRRQVTDTQYF	TGTGCCAGTAGTACCGACAGAAGGCAGGTCACAGATACGCAGTATTTT
10	TRBV12-3/TRBV12-4	few	TRBJ2-3	TRBD2	CASGRGSEYF	TGTGCCAGCGGGCGGGGGTCTGAATATTTT
15	TRBV25-1	NA	TRBJ2-1	TRBD2	CASSDPGTSHNEQFF	TGTGCCAGCAGTGACCCCGGGACTAGCCACAATGAGCAGTTCTTC
14	TRBV5-4	once	TRBJ1-5	NA	CASSAGGGNQPQHF	TGTGCCAGCAGCGCGGGGGGGGGCAATCAGCCCCAGCATTTT